This record covers a single T cell receptor (beta chain). Its target is not known. Primers for the PCR totalled 60 Vbeta and 13 Jbeta. Produced via immunoSEQ multiplex PCR; TCRdb's table is partial and in-frame only. The table lists 100,000 to 150,000 clones, 80% of them singletons. This record comes from a study of cytomegalovirus exposure and HLA in healthy donors. Study observations and caveats: In a later analysis, V- and J-gene trimming of beta chains associated with a DCLRE1C missense variant, replicated independently. Sequencing probably produced one cluster of sequence variants that were highly shared. According to reports, the classifier identified cytomegalovirus status with high specificity and sensitivity.

The germline gives CDR1 SGHTA, CDR2 FQGNSA. This CDR3 region has 15 residues. V was pared by 5 bases and J by 4 bases, with 18 bases between. Donors were nominally healthy when sampled, though unrecorded immune exposures were likely. The receptor was isolated from a man aged 30 to 39 in good health and CMV-seropositive. Sequenced sample: PBMCs. The V call is TRBV7-2, the J call TRBJ2-7; maybe TRBD1 (6 bases). DNA of the CDR3: TGTGCCAGCAGCCCATCCACCGGGACACTTTACGAGCAGTACTTC. Translating gives CASSPSTGTLYEQYF.